This passage covers 11 T cell receptor beta chains from one sample sequenced in a study of blood T cells in healthy people across ages (dated by TCRdb to between 2015 and 2017). Receptor amplification or capture employed 5' RACE. Sequencing was performed on an Illumina HiSeq 2500. A second PCR of roughly 7 to 12 cycles was run with a J-beta primer mix and a sample-barcoded 5' primer. TCRdb redid the processing of the public reads, applying fastp at Q25 and MiXCR, and retained in-frame beta chains. CDR3 protein sequences are deduplicated, and each keeps its most common genes and DNA. In this sample the table shows about 800,000 distinct CDR3 sequences, approximately 25% of which occur a single time. The ten largest clones take up more than 3% of the sample. These data also formed part of another study, on T cells of mothers and their children.

The sample comprised blood. Source of these receptors: a boy aged 5 to 17 in good health.

The chain joins TRBV29-1 to TRBJ1-2; 9 positions match TRBD1. CDR3 length: 17 amino acids. The ends lost 6 bases at V and 8 bases at J; junction bases unmatched: 22. Per germline, CDR1 SQVTM and CDR2 ANQGSEA. The CDR3 loop is CSVAVHRGRGSTRGYTF. The CDR3 DNA follows: TGCAGCGTAGCCGTCCACAGGGGGCGAGGAAGTACGCGGGGCTACACCTTC.

This clonotype was recorded a few times. The chain employs TRBV10-3 and TRBJ1-2; weak D call: TRBD1 (6 bases). CDR3 size: 16 residues. V dropped 2 bases and J dropped 0 bases, with 13 bases sitting between them. The V gene's germline CDR1 is ENHRY and CDR2 SYGVKD. Written as DNA, the CDR3 is TGTGCCATCAGTGAGCCTCCAGGGGCGGCTAACTATGGCTACACCTTC. It yields the protein CAISEPPGAANYGYTF.

The chain links TRBV29-1 to TRBJ2-7; D not resolved. This CDR3 has 15 amino acids. Germline-derived CDR1 and CDR2 are SQVTM and ANQGSEA. Between the trimmed V and J ends, which lost 0 bases and 4 bases, there was a span of 16 bases. CDR3 DNA sequence: TGCAGCGTTGAAGATGAATTCCAGGAGCGATACGAGCAGTACTTC. This translates into CSVEDEFQERYEQYF.

The V gene is TRBV20-1, the J gene TRBJ2-5, with 9 nucleotides matching TRBD2. Trimming cost V 0 bases and J 5 bases; bases outside gene matches: 7. CDR3 size: 15 residues. The germline CDR1 and CDR2 sequences are DFQATT and SNEGSKA (reference sequence). The CDR3: CSARDEGLAPETQYF. CDR3 nucleotide sequence: TGCAGTGCTAGAGATGAGGGACTAGCCCCCGAGACCCAGTACTTC.

This rearrangement joins TRBV20-1 to TRBJ2-1, with 9 bases identical to TRBD2. The germline V gene encodes CDR1 DFQATT and CDR2 SNEGSKA (reference sequence). V shed 2 bases and J 5 bases; nucleotides not matched to a gene: 10. The CDR3 length is 16 residues. The chain's CDR3 is CSARPNPGLAHNEQFF. The CDR3 DNA reads TGCAGTGCTAGACCTAACCCGGGACTAGCCCACAATGAGCAGTTCTTC.

With respect to this clonotype: This is likely a read error, given that the CDR3 carries no conserved phenylalanine or tryptophan at its end. The chain is built from TRBV2 and TRBJ2-5; D possibly corresponds to TRBD2 (6 bases). Looked up from germline, CDR1 is SNHLY and CDR2 is FYNNEI. The V end lost 4 bases, the J end lost 5 bases, and 14 bases lay between the germline ends. CDR3 length: 14 residues. The CDR3 DNA is TGTGCCAGCAGTGGTCCACCCGGAGGGGAGACCCAGTACCTC. This sequence encodes CASSGPPGGETQYL.

This clonotype turned up a few times. The chain couples TRBV19 to TRBJ2-1; D ambiguous. The CDR3 runs to 14 residues. Trimming took 0 bases from V and 2 from J, leaving 5 bases between them. CDR1 is LNHDA and CDR2 is SQIVND in the germline V gene (reference sequence). The DNA of the CDR3 is TGTGCCAGTAGTATAGATGGCACCTACAATGAGCAGTTCTTC. It yields the protein CASSIDGTYNEQFF.

This sequence joins TRBV27 and TRBJ2-7; 7 bases are a match to TRBD1. V shed 5 bases and J 5 bases; nucleotides not matched to a gene: 9. Germline CDR1 is MNHEY and CDR2 is SMNVEV (reference sequence). The CDR3 consists of 14 residues. The CDR3 DNA is TGTGCCAGCAGTCCGTCGACAGGGTTCCACGAGCAGTACTTC. Translated: CASSPSTGFHEQYF.

This clonotype was seen a single time. The genes are TRBV6-8 and TRBJ2-3; D is possibly TRBD1 or TRBD2 (6 bases each). Trimming stripped 3 bases from V and 0 bases from J, with 16 bases between. CDR1 and CDR2 from the germline V gene are MNHGY and SAAAGT. The CDR3 length is 17 residues. The CDR3 loop is CASSYGGPNSSTDTQYF. CDR3 nucleotide sequence: TGTGCCAGCAGTTATGGGGGGCCTAATTCTAGCACAGATACGCAGTATTTT.

This clonotype was recorded a few times. The DNA of the CDR3 is TGTGCCAGCAGCCCAATCGGGAATGAGCAGTTCTTC. Its protein is CASSPIGNEQFF. The rearrangement uses TRBV12-3 or TRBV12-4 and TRBJ2-1; D call uncertain. Trimming shortened V by 6 bases and J by 7 bases, and 10 bases separated the two germline ends. The CDR3 length is 12 residues.

The chain uses TRBV6-5 and TRBJ2-5, with D perhaps TRBD1 (6 bases). The CDR3 is 15 residues long. Trimming removed 2 bases at V and 4 bases at J, with 14 bases between. CDR1 is MNHEY and CDR2 is SVGAGI in the germline V gene. Here the CDR3 reads CASSYQYGGTETQYF. The CDR3 DNA follows: TGTGCCAGCAGTTACCAGTATGGGGGCACAGAGACCCAGTACTTC.